This TCR beta chain appears in the sequencing data of a study of blood T cell repertoires in COVID-19. Looking at the study overall: Nucleic acid was either cDNA or gDNA, and it came from T cells, B-cell-depleted T cells, or PBMCs.

Per the study methods: Quantification of nucleated cells was approximated via reference gene primer amplification. Clones were sequenced by immunoSEQ multiplex PCR, and TCRdb holds only the in-frame ones, with some missing. V and J calls and clone size are as listed in that table; D and trimming were resolved from the DNA. The sample consists of around 300,000 clones, 86% of them appearing once. CDR1 is DFQATT and CDR2 is SNEGSKA in the germline V gene (reference sequence). Trimming shortened V by 3 bases and J by 4 bases, and 16 bases separated the two germline ends. The CDR3 extends over 16 amino acids. This clone was seen a few times.

The TCR originated in a woman in her twenties or thirties with active or convalescent COVID-19. This chain connects TRBV20-1 to TRBJ1-6, with D unresolved. The sample taken for sequencing was peripheral blood. The CDR3 DNA sequence: TGCAGTGCTAGTAGGCGGGCGGGATTATATAATTCACCCCTCCACTTT. Its protein is CSASRRAGLYNSPLHF.